This T cell receptor (beta chain) was sequenced for a study of cytomegalovirus exposure and HLA in healthy donors. Points from the study as a whole: For most TCR beta V segments, an earlier analysis put the productive rate at about 87% or about 30% of the time. Follow-up analysis later connected one missense variant in DCLRE1C with trimming of TCR beta V- and J-genes.

This CDR3 has 13 amino acids. V lost 11 bases, J lost 1 base, and 14 bases lay in between. The germline V gene has CDR1 MNHEY and CDR2 SVGAGI. 60 Vbeta and 13 Jbeta primers were used in PCR. Profiled with immunoSEQ multiplex PCR; TCRdb holds only in-frame clones, not every one. The data show about 110,000 clones, with approximately 79% seen just once and about 6.6% held by the top ten. On this clone: The antigen remains undetermined.

This chain links TRBV6-5 with TRBJ1-1, with D maybe TRBD1 (5 bases). Sequences were obtained from PBMCs. This sequence originates from a man aged 25 to 40 in good health and CMV-seropositive. The CDR3 DNA reads as TGTGCCTCCCGGGGGTACACGAACACTGAAGCTTTCTTT. As protein: CASRGYTNTEAFF.